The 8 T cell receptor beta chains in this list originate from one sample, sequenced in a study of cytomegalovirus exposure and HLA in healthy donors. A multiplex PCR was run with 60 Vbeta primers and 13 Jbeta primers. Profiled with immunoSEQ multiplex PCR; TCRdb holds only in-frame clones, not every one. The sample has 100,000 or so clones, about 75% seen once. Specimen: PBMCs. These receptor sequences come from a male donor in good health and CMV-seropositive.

The DNA for the CDR3 is TGTGCCAGCAGCGTAGGGGGGGCAACTAATGAAAAACTGTTTTTT. Its protein product is CASSVGGATNEKLFF. V and J are TRBV9 and TRBJ1-4; possible D gene TRBD1, 5 bases. The germline V gene has CDR1 SGDLS and CDR2 YYNGEE. CDR3 length equals 15 residues. V dropped 0 bases and J dropped 0 bases, with 6 bases sitting between them.

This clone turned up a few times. CDR3 residues: CASSLTPNTEAFF. Here the CDR3 DNA reads TGTGCCAGCAGCTTGACACCGAACACTGAAGCTTTCTTT. The chain has TRBV9 and TRBJ1-1; D call uncertain. Germline V gives CDR1 SGDLS, CDR2 YYNGEE. The CDR3 consists of 13 residues. The ends were cut back, 4 bases at V and 1 base at J, with 8 bases in the middle. Using reference TRBV9 and TRBJ1-1 for the parts outside the CDR3, the full variable domain is DSGVTQTPKHLITATGQRVTLRCSPRSGDLSVYWYQQSLDQGLQFLIQYYNGEERAKGNILERFSAQQFPDLHSELNLSSLELGDSALYFCASSLTPNTEAFFGQGTRLTVV.

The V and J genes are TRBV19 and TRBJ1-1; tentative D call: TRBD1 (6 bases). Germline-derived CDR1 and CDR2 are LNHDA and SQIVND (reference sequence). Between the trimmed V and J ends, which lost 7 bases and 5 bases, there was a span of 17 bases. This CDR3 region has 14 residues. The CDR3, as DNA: TGTGCCAGTACCCTGAGGGGGGGTGAAACTGAAGCTTTCTTT. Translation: CASTLRGGETEAFF.

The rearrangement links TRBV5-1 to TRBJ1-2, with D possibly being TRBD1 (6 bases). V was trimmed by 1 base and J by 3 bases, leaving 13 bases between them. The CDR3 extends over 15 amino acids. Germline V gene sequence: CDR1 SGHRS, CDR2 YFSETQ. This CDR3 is CASSLRGGEDYGYTF. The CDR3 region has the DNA TGCGCCAGCAGCTTGCGGGGGGGCGAGGACTATGGCTACACCTTC. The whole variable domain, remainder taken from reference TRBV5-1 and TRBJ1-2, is KAGVTQTPRYLIKTRGQQVTLSCSPISGHRSVSWYQQTPGQGLQFLFEYFSETQRNKGNFPGRFSGRQFSNSRSEMNVSTLELGDSALYLCASSLRGGEDYGYTFGSGTRLTVV.

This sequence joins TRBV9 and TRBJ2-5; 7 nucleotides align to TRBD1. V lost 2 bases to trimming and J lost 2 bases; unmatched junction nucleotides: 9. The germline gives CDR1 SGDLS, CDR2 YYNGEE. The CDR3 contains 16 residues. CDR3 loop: CASSVNLDRAQETQYF. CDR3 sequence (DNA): TGTGCCAGCAGCGTCAACCTCGACAGGGCTCAAGAGACCCAGTACTTC. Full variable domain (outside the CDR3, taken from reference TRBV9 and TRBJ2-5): DSGVTQTPKHLITATGQRVTLRCSPRSGDLSVYWYQQSLDQGLQFLIQYYNGEERAKGNILERFSAQQFPDLHSELNLSSLELGDSALYFCASSVNLDRAQETQYFGPGTRLLVL.

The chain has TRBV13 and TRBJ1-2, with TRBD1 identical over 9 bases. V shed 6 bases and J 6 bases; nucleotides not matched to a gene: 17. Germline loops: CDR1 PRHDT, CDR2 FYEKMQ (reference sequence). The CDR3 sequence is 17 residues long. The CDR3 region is CASRPWGQGPFSDGYTF. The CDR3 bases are TGTGCCAGCAGACCGTGGGGACAGGGCCCTTTCTCGGATGGCTACACCTTC.

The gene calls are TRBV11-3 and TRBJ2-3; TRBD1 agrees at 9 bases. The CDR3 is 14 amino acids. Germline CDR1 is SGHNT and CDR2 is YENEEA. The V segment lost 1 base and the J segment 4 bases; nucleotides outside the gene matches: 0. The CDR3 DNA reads TGTGCCAGCAGCTTAGGGGACAGGGCAGATACGCAGTATTTT. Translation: CASSLGDRADTQYF.

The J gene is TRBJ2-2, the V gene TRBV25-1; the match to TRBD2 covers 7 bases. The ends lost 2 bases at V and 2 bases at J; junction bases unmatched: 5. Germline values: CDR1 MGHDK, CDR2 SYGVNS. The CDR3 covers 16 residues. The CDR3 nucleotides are TGTGCCAGCAGTGAAATGGGGACTACAAACACCGGGGAGCTGTTTTTT. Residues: CASSEMGTTNTGELFF.